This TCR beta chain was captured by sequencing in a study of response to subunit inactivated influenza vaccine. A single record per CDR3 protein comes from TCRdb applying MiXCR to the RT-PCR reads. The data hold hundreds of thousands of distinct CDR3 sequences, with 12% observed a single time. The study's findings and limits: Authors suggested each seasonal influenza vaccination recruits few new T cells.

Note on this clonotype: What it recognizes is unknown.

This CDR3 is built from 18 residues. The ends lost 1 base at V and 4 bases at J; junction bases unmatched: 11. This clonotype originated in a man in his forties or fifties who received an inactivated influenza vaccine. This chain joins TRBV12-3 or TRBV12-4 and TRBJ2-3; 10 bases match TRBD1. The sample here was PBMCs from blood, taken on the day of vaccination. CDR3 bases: TGTGCCAGCAGTTTAGGAGGATCGACAGGGGGCTTGGCAGATACGCAGTATTTT. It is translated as CASSLGGSTGGLADTQYF.